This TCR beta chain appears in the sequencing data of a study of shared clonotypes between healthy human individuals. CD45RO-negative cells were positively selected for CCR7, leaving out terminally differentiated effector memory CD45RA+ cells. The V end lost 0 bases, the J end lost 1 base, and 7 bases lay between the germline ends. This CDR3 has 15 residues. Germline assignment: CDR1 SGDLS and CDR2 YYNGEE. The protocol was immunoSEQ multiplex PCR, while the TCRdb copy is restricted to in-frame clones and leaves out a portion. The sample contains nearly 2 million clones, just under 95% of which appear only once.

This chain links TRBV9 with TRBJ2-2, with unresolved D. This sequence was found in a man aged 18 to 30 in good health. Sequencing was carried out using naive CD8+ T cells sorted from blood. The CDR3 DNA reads TGTGCCAGCAGCGTAGCGGTCGGGAACACCGGGGAGCTGTTTTTT. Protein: CASSVAVGNTGELFF.